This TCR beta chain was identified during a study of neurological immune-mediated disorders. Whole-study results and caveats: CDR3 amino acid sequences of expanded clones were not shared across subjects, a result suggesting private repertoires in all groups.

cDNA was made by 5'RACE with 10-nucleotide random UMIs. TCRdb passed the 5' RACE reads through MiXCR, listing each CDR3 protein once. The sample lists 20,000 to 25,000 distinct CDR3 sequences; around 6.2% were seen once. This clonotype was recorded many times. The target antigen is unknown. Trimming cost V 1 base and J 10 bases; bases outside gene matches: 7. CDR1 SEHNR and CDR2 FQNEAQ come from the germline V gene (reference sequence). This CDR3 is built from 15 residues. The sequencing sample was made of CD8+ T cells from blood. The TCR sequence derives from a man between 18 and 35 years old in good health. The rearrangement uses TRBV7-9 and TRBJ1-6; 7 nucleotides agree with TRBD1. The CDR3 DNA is TGTGCCAGCAGCTTAGTAGCAGGGGGGAGCTCACCCCTCCACTTT. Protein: CASSLVAGGSSPLHF.